One and the same sample provided the 22 T cell receptor beta chains below, sequenced in a study of cytomegalovirus exposure and HLA in healthy donors. This PCR relied on a set of 60 Vbeta primers and 13 Jbeta primers. TCRdb's table, derived via immunoSEQ multiplex PCR, lists solely in-frame clones and lacks some. This sample contains about 77,000 clones. Sequenced sample: PBMCs. These TCRs come from a man aged 50-60 years in good health and CMV-seropositive.

The chain is built from TRBV27 and TRBJ1-2, with 12 bases matching TRBD1. There are 18 residues in the CDR3. With V trimmed by 5 bases and J by 8 bases, 18 bases remained unmatched. Germline CDR1 MNHEY, CDR2 SMNVEV (reference sequence). The CDR3: CASSANPGQGALKWGYTF. DNA for the CDR3: TGTGCCAGCAGTGCTAACCCGGGACAGGGGGCGTTGAAATGGGGCTACACCTTC.

This chain links TRBV19 with TRBJ1-1, with D tentatively TRBD1 (5 bases). In germline, CDR1 is LNHDA, CDR2 SQIVND (reference sequence). V was shortened by 3 bases and J by 4 bases, with 9 bases between the two germline ends. The CDR3 sequence is 13 residues long. CDR3 sequence: CASSIVRGTEAFF. The CDR3 region has the DNA TGTGCCAGTAGTATTGTAAGGGGCACTGAAGCTTTCTTT. The full variable domain, in which reference TRBV19 and TRBJ1-1 provide the parts outside the CDR3, is DGGITQSPKYLFRKEGQNVTLSCEQNLNHDAMYWYRQDPGQGLRLIYYSQIVNDFQKGDIAEGYSVSREKKESFPLTVTSAQKNPTAFYLCASSIVRGTEAFFGQGTRLTVV.

The CDR3 DNA sequence: TGTGCCAGCAGTTTATGGGCAGGACAGCTAGAAGCTTTCTTT. This gives the protein CASSLWAGQLEAFF. The V call is TRBV27, the J call TRBJ1-1; a possible D gene is TRBD1 (6 bases). This CDR3 region has 14 residues. Germline V gene lookup returns CDR1 MNHEY and CDR2 SMNVEV (reference sequence). V lost 1 base and J lost 8, with 14 bases in between.

The chain joins TRBV7-6 to TRBJ2-2; maybe TRBD1 (5 bases). The CDR3 extends over 14 amino acids. V shed 5 bases and J shed 6 bases, with 13 bases lying between them. Germline lookup yields CDR1 SGHVS and CDR2 FNYEAQ. DNA for the CDR3: TGTGCCAGCAGCCTTCCTGGGGCTTCCGGGGAGCTGTTTTTT. Amino acid sequence: CASSLPGASGELFF.

The rearrangement joins TRBV19 to TRBJ2-1, with 11 bases fitting TRBD2. The CDR3 has 15 residues. Looked up from germline, CDR1 is LNHDA and CDR2 is SQIVND (reference sequence). Trimming removed 3 bases from V and 7 bases from J; junction bases left unmatched: 5. The CDR3 region has the DNA TGTGCCAGTAGTATGGGACTAGCGGAAGAGAATGAGCAGTTCTTC. Translation: CASSMGLAEENEQFF.

The chain has TRBV18 and TRBJ2-2; 11 positions agree with TRBD2. Trimming at V came to 3 bases and at J to 4 bases, leaving 4 bases not matched to a gene. This CDR3 region has 16 residues. Germline assignment: CDR1 KGHSH and CDR2 LQKENI. Here the CDR3 DNA reads TGTGCCAGCTCACCCCGTACTAGCGGGGGCACCGGGGAGCTGTTTTTT. This encodes CASSPRTSGGTGELFF.

The V gene is TRBV9, the J gene TRBJ1-2; D gene uncertain. Per the germline V gene, CDR1 is SGDLS and CDR2 is YYNGEE. CDR3 size: 13 residues. The ends were cut back, 9 bases at V and 1 base at J, with 13 bases in the middle. CDR3 bases: TGTGCCACCGATATAACATTTAACTATGGCTACACCTTC. Its protein product is CATDITFNYGYTF.

The chain joins TRBV11-2 to TRBJ2-7; maybe TRBD1 (5 bases). The V gene's germline CDR1 is SGHAT and CDR2 FQNNGV. Trimming removed 4 bases from V and 6 bases from J, with 10 bases in between. The CDR3 consists of 12 residues. DNA for the CDR3: TGTGCCAGCAGCTCGGCAGGGCTCGAGCAGTACGTC. This sequence encodes CASSSAGLEQYV.

The J gene is TRBJ1-1, the V gene TRBV4-2, with TRBD1 as a possible D gene (5 bases). Trimming pared 0 bases from V and 5 bases from J, leaving 16 bases between. The CDR3 has 16 amino acids. Germline values: CDR1 LGHNA, CDR2 YNFKEQ. The CDR3 loop reads CASSQDGLGGRTEAFF. The CDR3 coding sequence is TGTGCCAGCAGCCAAGATGGGCTGGGGGGTAGGACTGAAGCTTTCTTT.

This sequence joins TRBV28 and TRBJ2-3; 8 bases are a match to TRBD2. CDR3 length: 14 residues. Germline loops: CDR1 MDHEN, CDR2 SYDVKM. J was trimmed by 5 bases and V by 3 bases; bases with no gene match: 4. The CDR3 DNA reads as TGTGCCAGCAGTTTTCCGGGGGGGGAAGATACGCAGTATTTT. Its protein is CASSFPGGEDTQYF. The entire variable domain, with the rest obtained from reference TRBV28 and TRBJ2-3, is as follows: DVKVTQSSRYLVKRTGEKVFLECVQDMDHENMFWYRQDPGLGLRLIYFSYDVKMKEKGDIPEGYSVSREKKERFSLILESASTNQTSMYLCASSFPGGEDTQYFGPGTRLTVL.

V is TRBV6-5 and J is TRBJ1-6; D may be TRBD1 (6 bases). This CDR3 contains 15 residues. Germline CDR1 is MNHEY and CDR2 is SVGAGI. V was trimmed by 2 bases and J by 7 bases, leaving 12 bases between them. The CDR3, as DNA: TGTGCCAGCAGTTACAAAGGGACACAGAATTCACCCCTCCACTTT. Translating it yields CASSYKGTQNSPLHF.

This chain connects TRBV5-1 to TRBJ2-7; no definite D call. Germline V gives CDR1 SGHRS, CDR2 YFSETQ. V lost 0 bases, J lost 0 bases, and 16 bases lay in between. The CDR3 runs to 17 residues. CDR3 region: CASSLGYTGVVSYEQYF. The DNA of the CDR3 is TGCGCCAGCAGCTTGGGGTATACGGGTGTAGTCTCCTACGAGCAGTACTTC.

V and J are TRBV19 and TRBJ1-5; 8 nucleotides align to TRBD1. The junction had 5 bases not matched to a gene; V was cut back by 1 base and J by 3 bases. The CDR3 is 16 amino acids. Germline V gives CDR1 LNHDA, CDR2 SQIVND (reference sequence). CDR3 protein: CASSIGRGQVNQPQHF. CDR3 in DNA: TGTGCCAGTAGTATAGGCCGGGGACAGGTCAATCAGCCCCAGCATTTT.

The chain uses TRBV6-5 and TRBJ2-2, with a tentative D call TRBD1 (6 bases). The V gene's germline CDR1 is MNHEY and CDR2 SVGAGI. Trimming removed 8 bases from V and 4 bases from J, with 8 bases in between. The CDR3 covers 12 residues. CDR3 amino acids: CASYRATGELFF. The CDR3 DNA reads TGTGCCAGCTACAGGGCCACCGGGGAGCTGTTTTTT.

This chain connects TRBV18 to TRBJ2-3, with D hard to call. The V and J ends lost 3 bases and 5 bases respectively, with 6 bases between them. The CDR3 covers 12 residues. Germline CDR1 KGHSH, CDR2 LQKENI. As DNA, the CDR3 is TGTGCCAGCTCACCCCCCGGAGATACGCAGTATTTT. Its translation is CASSPPGDTQYF.

The chain uses TRBV9 and TRBJ2-3; D not resolved. Trimming removed 1 base at V and 2 bases at J, with 8 bases between. CDR1 SGDLS and CDR2 YYNGEE come from the germline V gene. The CDR3 runs 14 residues. CDR3 DNA sequence: TGTGCCAGCAGCGTAAGTAGTGCCACAGATACGCAGTATTTT. It is translated as CASSVSSATDTQYF.

J is TRBJ2-1 and V is TRBV19; TRBD2 agrees at 8 bases. The germline gives CDR1 LNHDA, CDR2 SQIVND (reference sequence). V trimming: 6 bases; J trimming: 2 bases; junction bases outside the gene matches: 3. The CDR3 sequence is 14 residues long. DNA of the CDR3: TGTGCCAGTAGCGGGGGGGTAACCTACAATGAGCAGTTCTTC. Amino acids: CASSGGVTYNEQFF.

The V call is TRBV19, the J call TRBJ1-1; 7 bases line up with TRBD1. V gave up 4 bases and J gave up 2 bases; unmatched junction bases: 10. CDR1 and CDR2 from the germline V gene are LNHDA and SQIVND (reference sequence). This CDR3 is 16 amino acids long. The CDR3 is CASSSPFKGANTEAFF. The CDR3 nucleotides read TGTGCCAGTAGTAGCCCGTTTAAGGGGGCTAACACTGAAGCTTTCTTT.

The chain joins TRBV5-4 to TRBJ1-2; TRBD1 aligns across 12 bases. With V trimmed by 4 bases and J by 5 bases, 6 bases remained unmatched. Germline CDR1 is SGHNT and CDR2 is YYREEE (reference sequence). This CDR3 has 15 residues. The CDR3 here is CASSQGDRGRYGYTF. CDR3 bases: TGTGCCAGCAGCCAGGGGGACAGGGGGCGTTATGGCTACACCTTC.

The rearrangement uses TRBV29-1 and TRBJ1-2, with 10 bases identical to TRBD1. J was trimmed by 4 bases and V by 6 bases; bases with no gene match: 11. The CDR3 spans 15 residues. Germline V CDR1 and CDR2: SQVTM, ANQGSEA. The CDR3 nucleotides read TGCAGCGTCTCCGACAGGGGGCAACTAGGCTATGGCTACACCTTC. This gives the protein CSVSDRGQLGYGYTF.

The chain carries TRBV6-5 and TRBJ1-2; tentatively, D is TRBD1 (6 bases). The V end lost 6 bases, the J end lost 5 bases, and 13 bases lay between the germline ends. The germline gives CDR1 MNHEY, CDR2 SVGAGI. The CDR3 is made up of 13 amino acids. The CDR3 spells CASRTDRSYGYTF. The CDR3 DNA reads TGTGCCAGCAGAACGGACAGATCTTATGGCTACACCTTC.

The chain recombines TRBV29-1 with TRBJ2-4; a possible D gene is TRBD1 (5 bases). The CDR3 sequence is 12 residues long. Between the trimmed V and J ends, which lost 5 bases and 7 bases, there was a span of 12 bases. CDR1 is SQVTM and CDR2 is ANQGSEA in the germline V gene. Here the CDR3 reads CSVWGAENIQYF. The CDR3 nucleotides are TGCAGCGTTTGGGGCGCCGAGAACATTCAGTACTTC. The full variable domain, completed using reference TRBV29-1 and TRBJ2-4, is SAVISQKPSRDICQRGTSLTIQCQVDSQVTMMFWYRQQPGQSLTLIATANQGSEATYESGFVIDKFPISRPNLTFSTLTVSNMSPEDSSIYLCSVWGAENIQYFGAGTRLSVL.